The entry that follows covers one T cell receptor beta chain sequence. What it binds is unknown. The sample belongs to a study of CXCR3-negative and CXCR3-positive naive CD8 T cells. Study outcomes and limitations: When CXCR3-positive naive cells were set against CXCR3-negative naive cells, the former had more hydrophobic TRB CDR3s.

Through 5' RACE with UMI labels, the TRB cDNA libraries were prepared. Using the 5' RACE reads, TCRdb records one entry per CDR3 protein without DNA. In all, the sample yields roughly 120,000 distinct CDR3 sequences. The study sorted every CD8+ T cell subset in triplicate at approximately 300,000 cells each. Germline V CDR1 and CDR2: SQVTM, ANQGSEA. The CDR3 totals 13 residues. The V and J genes are TRBV29-1 and TRBJ2-1. The TCR originated in a human donor in good health. Some clones in this sample may be carry-over from other donors' samples. The sequenced sample consisted of naive CXCR3+ CD8+ T cells from blood. Sample subset: CD45RO-CCR7+CD27+CD95- naive CD8+ T cells expressing CXCR3 (TNR3+). The CDR3 reads CSVEDGMANEQFF.